One sample yielded the 30 T cell receptor beta chains listed below, sequenced in a study of blood T cell repertoires in COVID-19. TCRdb's table, derived via immunoSEQ multiplex PCR, lists solely in-frame clones and lacks some. The table records over 25,000 clones, about 85% of them present only once. The material sequenced was peripheral blood. These receptors were collected from a woman aged 55-69 years with active COVID-19.

A few counts support this clone. This chain links TRBV3-1 (or the pseudogene TRBV3-2) with TRBJ2-3; D gene uncertain. V was cut by 0 bases and J by 1 base, with 11 bases left in between. CDR3 length: 16 residues. The V gene's germline CDR1 is LGHDT and CDR2 YNNKEL (reference sequence). This CDR3 reads CASSQDGALGTDTQYF. The CDR3 DNA reads as TGTGCCAGCAGCCAAGATGGTGCACTCGGCACAGATACGCAGTATTTT.

In its sample, this clone was seen once. The chain employs TRBV5-4 and TRBJ2-5, with 8 bases aligning to TRBD2. V was pared by 4 bases and J by 1 base, with 3 bases of the junction left unmatched. Germline V gene lookup returns CDR1 SGHNT and CDR2 YYREEE (reference sequence). The CDR3 extends over 14 amino acids. The CDR3 reads CASSQLAVQETQYF. In nucleotides, the CDR3 is TGTGCCAGCAGCCAACTAGCGGTCCAAGAGACCCAGTACTTC. The full variable domain, in which reference TRBV5-4 and TRBJ2-5 provide the parts outside the CDR3, is ETGVTQSPTHLIKTRGQQVTLRCSSQSGHNTVSWYQQALGQGPQFIFQYYREEENGRGNFPPRFSGLQFPNYSSELNVNALELDDSALYLCASSQLAVQETQYFGPGTRLLVL.

The chain has TRBV5-1 and TRBJ2-2; tentatively, D is TRBD2 (6 bases). Germline V gives CDR1 SGHRS, CDR2 YFSETQ. The CDR3 sequence is 15 residues long. V shed 2 bases and J shed 1 base, with 9 bases lying between them. The CDR3 DNA reads as TGCGCCAGCAGCTTTGCGGGAATGAACACCGGGGAGCTGTTTTTT. Translating gives CASSFAGMNTGELFF.

The chain carries TRBV29-1 and TRBJ2-1; D may be TRBD2 (5 bases). CDR3 length: 17 residues. V lost 0 bases and J lost 0, with 15 bases in between. Looked up from germline, CDR1 is SQVTM and CDR2 is ANQGSEA. In DNA form, the CDR3 reads TGCAGCGTTGAAGAAGGAGGATTCGTGAGCTCCTACAATGAGCAGTTCTTC. Its protein product is CSVEEGGFVSSYNEQFF.

V usage is TRBV6-5 and J usage is TRBJ2-7, with D uncertain. Germline-derived CDR1 and CDR2 are MNHEY and SVGAGI. V was trimmed by 2 bases and J by 0 bases, leaving 11 bases between them. The CDR3 runs to 15 residues. CDR3 DNA sequence: TGTGCCAGCAGTTACCTAGGTAGTAGCTCCTACGAGCAGTACTTC. Its protein is CASSYLGSSSYEQYF.

CDR3 protein: CASSLGQGSSYEQYF. The CDR3 nucleotides read TGTGCCAGCAGCTTGGGTCAGGGGAGCTCCTACGAGCAGTACTTC. The chain joins TRBV5-4 to TRBJ2-7; D might be TRBD1 (6 bases). Germline lookup yields CDR1 SGHNT and CDR2 YYREEE (reference sequence). This CDR3 region has 15 residues. The V end lost 0 bases, the J end lost 0 bases, and 10 bases lay between the germline ends.

CDR3 in amino acids: CASSSTEVGYNSPLHF. For the CDR3, the DNA is TGTGCCAGCAGCTCGACAGAGGTTGGCTATAATTCACCCCTCCACTTT. The J gene is TRBJ1-6, the V gene TRBV12-1; the DNA was not compared with TRBD1, the D call given in the table. TRBV12-1 is classified as a pseudogene. The CDR3 extends over 16 amino acids.

This chain joins TRBV11-2 and TRBJ2-3; 10 nucleotides align to TRBD2. With 3 bases clipped from V and 2 bases from J, the junction kept 8 bases outside the gene matches. Germline V CDR1 and CDR2: SGHAT, FQNNGV. The CDR3 has 17 amino acids. CDR3 DNA sequence: TGTGCCAGCAGCTTCCGGCTAGCGGGAGAGAACACAGATACGCAGTATTTT. Translated: CASSFRLAGENTDTQYF.

The V and J genes are TRBV28 and TRBJ2-2, with 9 bases matching TRBD2. The CDR3 is made up of 16 amino acids. Germline-derived CDR1 and CDR2 are MDHEN and SYDVKM. The V segment lost 3 bases and the J segment 8 bases; nucleotides outside the gene matches: 10. Written as DNA, the CDR3 is TGTGCCAGCAGTTTGGGGACTAGCAGGGGTTCGGGGGAGCTGTTTTTT. Protein: CASSLGTSRGSGELFF.

In DNA, the CDR3 is TGCAGCGTTGTGGGCGTCTACGAGCAGTACTTC. This translates into CSVVGVYEQYF. J is TRBJ2-7 and V is TRBV29-1; D is undetermined. The CDR3 spans 11 residues. Germline V CDR1 and CDR2: SQVTM, ANQGSEA. V lost 4 bases to trimming and J lost 3 bases, with 7 bases between them.

The chain links TRBV3-1 (or the pseudogene TRBV3-2) to TRBJ1-4; 7 nucleotides align to TRBD1. The CDR3 extends over 15 amino acids. Looked up from germline, CDR1 is LGHDT and CDR2 is YNNKEL (reference sequence). V was clipped by 4 bases and J by 4 bases; unmatched bases: 6. This CDR3 reads CASSLLQGFNEKLFF. The CDR3 bases are TGTGCCAGCAGCCTTCTACAGGGGTTTAATGAAAAACTGTTTTTT.

Only one count was recorded for this clone. The gene calls are TRBV9 and TRBJ1-2, with D unresolved. Looked up from germline, CDR1 is SGDLS and CDR2 is YYNGEE. Trimming left V 4 bases short and J 6 bases short, with 10 bases between. This CDR3 has 12 residues. CDR3 sequence (DNA): TGTGCCAGCAGCCAAGACAACCATGGCTACACCTTC. Its translation is CASSQDNHGYTF.

The chain combines TRBV18 with TRBJ2-1, with TRBD2 matching 10 bases. Germline CDR1 is KGHSH and CDR2 is LQKENI. The CDR3 extends over 16 amino acids. The V segment lost 3 bases and the J segment 5 bases; nucleotides outside the gene matches: 7. CDR3 sequence (DNA): TGTGCCAGCTCACCTCGTGTAGCGGGGGGCCACAATGAGCAGTTCTTC. Residues: CASSPRVAGGHNEQFF.

The rearrangement joins TRBV18 to TRBJ2-7, with 10 bases that match TRBD1. The germline V gene has CDR1 KGHSH and CDR2 LQKENI. The CDR3 loop spans 15 amino acids. The V segment lost 4 bases and the J segment 2 bases; nucleotides outside the gene matches: 5. In DNA, the CDR3 is TGTGCCAGCTCACGTGGGACAGGGGTTCCCTACGAGCAGTACTTC. Translation: CASSRGTGVPYEQYF.

CDR3 DNA: TGTGCCAGCAGCCAAAGGAGGACTATACAAGAGACCCAGTACTTC. It codes for CASSQRRTIQETQYF. The chain uses TRBV3-1 (or the pseudogene TRBV3-2) and TRBJ2-5; tentatively, D is TRBD2 (6 bases). V gave up 2 bases and J gave up 2 bases, with 12 bases separating them. The CDR3 sequence is 15 residues long. The germline V gene encodes CDR1 LGHDT and CDR2 YNNKEL (reference sequence).

The rearrangement joins TRBV7-9 to TRBJ2-7; a possible D gene is TRBD2 (6 bases). CDR3 size: 16 residues. Trimming cost V 2 bases and J 0 bases, with 14 bases left between them. Germline V gene data show CDR1 as SEHNR and CDR2 as FQNEAQ (reference sequence). The CDR3 protein is CASSLPGDSRSYEQYF. The DNA for the CDR3 is TGTGCCAGCAGCTTACCGGGGGACTCTCGCTCCTACGAGCAGTACTTC.

The CDR3 reads CATSGLAGYEQFF. The CDR3 nucleotides read TGTGCCACCAGCGGACTAGCGGGATATGAGCAGTTCTTC. V and J are TRBV24-1 and TRBJ2-1; 12 bases are shared with TRBD2. Per germline, CDR1 KGHDR and CDR2 SFDVKD. Trimming removed 7 bases from V and 8 bases from J; junction bases left unmatched: 2. The CDR3 has 13 residues.

This clone showed up just once. The chain carries TRBV6-5 and TRBJ1-2; the D gene is possibly TRBD1 (5 bases). The ends were cut back, 2 bases at V and 7 bases at J, with 17 bases in the middle. Per germline, CDR1 MNHEY and CDR2 SVGAGI. This CDR3 contains 15 residues. The CDR3 nucleotides are TGTGCCAGCAGTTACGAGGGAGGGGATGCGCGTGGCTACACCTTC. Protein sequence: CASSYEGGDARGYTF.

This clone was observed a single time. CDR3 bases: TGTGCCAGCAGCTTCGCACGGGGGACTGAAGCTTTCTTT. Translating it yields CASSFARGTEAFF. This rearrangement joins TRBV11-2 to TRBJ1-1, with D possibly being TRBD1 (5 bases). The CDR3 contains 13 residues. Germline V gives CDR1 SGHAT, CDR2 FQNNGV. V was shortened by 3 bases and J by 5 bases, with 10 bases between the two germline ends.

This clone has just one count. This chain joins TRBV5-4 and TRBJ2-7, with 8 bases aligning to TRBD1. Germline trimming cut 0 bases from V and 4 bases from J; bases unmatched to any gene: 3. CDR1 SGHNT and CDR2 YYREEE come from the germline V gene (reference sequence). CDR3 length: 14 amino acids. The CDR3, as DNA: TGTGCCAGCAGCTTGGGACAGGGGATTTACGAGCAGTACTTC. Its protein product is CASSLGQGIYEQYF.

This clone was counted a few times. The rearrangement uses TRBV11-2 and TRBJ1-5, with no clear D. The length of the CDR3 is 17 residues. V was cut by 0 bases and J by 4 bases, with 16 bases left in between. Germline V gene sequence: CDR1 SGHAT, CDR2 FQNNGV. For the CDR3, the DNA is TGTGCCAGCAGCTTAGAGGGCCCACAGAGGGATAATCAGCCCCAGCATTTT. It translates to CASSLEGPQRDNQPQHF.

This chain uses TRBV6-6 with TRBJ1-1; 10 positions agree with TRBD1. Germline CDR1 reads MNHNY; CDR2 reads SVGAGI (reference sequence). V gave up 6 bases and J gave up 1 base; unmatched junction bases: 5. This CDR3 spans 15 amino acids. CDR3 protein: CASRDRDRGNTEAFF. CDR3 DNA: TGTGCCAGCAGGGACCGGGACAGGGGGAACACTGAAGCTTTCTTT.

This clone turned up a few times. J is TRBJ2-7 and V is TRBV2, with 8 bases fitting TRBD2. The CDR3 is 12 residues long. The V segment lost 6 bases and the J segment 4 bases; nucleotides outside the gene matches: 2. The germline V gene has CDR1 SNHLY and CDR2 FYNNEI. CDR3 bases: TGTGCCAGCAGACGGGAGGGATACGAGCAGTACTTC. Protein: CASRREGYEQYF.

J is TRBJ2-7 and V is TRBV29-1; 8 bases are shared with TRBD2. The V and J ends lost 4 bases and 5 bases, in that order; junction bases with no gene match: 4. Germline loops: CDR1 SQVTM, CDR2 ANQGSEA. The CDR3 loop spans 12 amino acids. Here the CDR3 reads CSVAGGEHEQYF. The CDR3 coding sequence is TGCAGCGTTGCGGGGGGGGAGCACGAGCAGTACTTC.

The V call is TRBV5-3, the J call TRBJ1-2; 7 nucleotides match TRBD1. TRBV5-3 is an ORF for which the function is uncertain. CDR3 length: 15 amino acids. Germline trimming cut 0 bases from V and 5 bases from J; bases unmatched to any gene: 7. The CDR3 sequence is CARSLDPRGRYGYTF. The CDR3 DNA sequence: TGTGCCAGAAGCTTGGACCCCAGGGGGAGGTATGGCTACACCTTC.

The rearrangement uses TRBV28 and TRBJ1-5; 7 nucleotides align to TRBD1. This CDR3 comprises 14 residues. Germline loops: CDR1 MDHEN, CDR2 SYDVKM. With 5 bases clipped from V and 4 bases from J, the junction kept 5 bases outside the gene matches. DNA for the CDR3: TGTGCCAGCAGTCACGACAGGGTAAATCAGCCCCAGCATTTT. Residues: CASSHDRVNQPQHF.

The chain is built from TRBV12-3 or TRBV12-4 and TRBJ1-1; 7 positions match TRBD1. The V and J ends lost 4 bases and 9 bases, in that order; junction bases with no gene match: 8. CDR3 size: 13 residues. The CDR3 here is CASSSTGSGKAFF. In nucleotides, the CDR3 is TGTGCCAGCAGTTCGACAGGGTCGGGAAAAGCTTTCTTT.

J is TRBJ2-2 and V is TRBV10-1; D might be TRBD2 (6 bases). The CDR3 loop spans 15 amino acids. V shed 8 bases and J shed 2 bases, with 15 bases lying between them. Germline V lookup: CDR1 WNHNN, CDR2 SYGVQD (reference sequence). For the CDR3, the DNA is TGCGCCAGCGGGCCGGGACTCCAAAACACCGGGGAGCTGTTTTTT. This encodes CASGPGLQNTGELFF.

The chain uses TRBV10-3 and TRBJ1-4; TRBD1 might be the D (5 bases). The V gene lost 6 bases and the J gene lost 8 bases, with 13 bases spanning the gap. Germline assignment: CDR1 ENHRY and CDR2 SYGVKD. The CDR3 has 13 amino acids. This CDR3 reads CAIRGGEGEKLFF. The CDR3 DNA reads as TGTGCCATCAGGGGGGGGGAAGGAGAAAAACTGTTTTTT.

The chain recombines TRBV29-1 with TRBJ1-2; 9 positions match TRBD1. The CDR3 covers 12 residues. V was clipped by 7 bases and J by 11 bases; unmatched bases: 11. CDR1 and CDR2 from the germline V gene are SQVTM and ANQGSEA. The CDR3 reads CSASGRDRVYTF. DNA for the CDR3: TGCAGCGCCTCGGGTCGGGACAGGGTTTACACCTTC. The full variable domain, with the rest looked up from reference TRBV29-1 and TRBJ1-2, is SAVISQKPSRDICQRGTSLTIQCQVDSQVTMMFWYRQQPGQSLTLIATANQGSEATYESGFVIDKFPISRPNLTFSTLTVSNMSPEDSSIYLCSASGRDRVYTFGSGTRLTVV.